This TCR beta chain came from a study of blood T cell repertoires in COVID-19. Germline V gene lookup returns CDR1 MDHEN and CDR2 SYDVKM. This CDR3 region has 17 residues. V was cut by 5 bases and J by 1 base, with 21 bases left in between. Per the authors' pipeline: Estimates of nucleated cell counts were drawn from the amplification of reference gene primers. Here immunoSEQ multiplex PCR was the method, and the copy in TCRdb shows in-frame clones only, minus some. That table gives V, J and clone size, and the DNA gave D and trimming. Of roughly 60,000 clones listed, 80% to 85% are singletons. The sequenced material came from peripheral blood. The genes are TRBV28 and TRBJ2-7; D may be TRBD2 (6 bases). This TCR derives from a man aged 80 or over with COVID-19, enrolled during active disease. The DNA for the CDR3 is TGTGCCAGCAGTATAAACGCGGGACTGCAGGTTTCCTACGAGCAGTACTTC. Amino acids: CASSINAGLQVSYEQYF.